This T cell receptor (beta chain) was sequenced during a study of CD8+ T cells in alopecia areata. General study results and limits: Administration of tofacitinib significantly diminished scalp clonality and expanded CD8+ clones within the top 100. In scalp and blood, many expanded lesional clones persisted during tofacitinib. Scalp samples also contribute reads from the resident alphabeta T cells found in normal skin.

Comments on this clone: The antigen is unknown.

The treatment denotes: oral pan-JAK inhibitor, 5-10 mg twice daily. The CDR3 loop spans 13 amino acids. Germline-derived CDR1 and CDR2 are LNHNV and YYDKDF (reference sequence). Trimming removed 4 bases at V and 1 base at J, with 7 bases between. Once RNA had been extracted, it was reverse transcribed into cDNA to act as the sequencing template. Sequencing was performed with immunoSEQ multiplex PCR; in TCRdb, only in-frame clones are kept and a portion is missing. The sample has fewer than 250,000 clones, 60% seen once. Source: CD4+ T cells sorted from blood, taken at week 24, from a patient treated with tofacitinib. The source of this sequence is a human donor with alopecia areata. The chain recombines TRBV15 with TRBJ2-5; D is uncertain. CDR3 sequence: CATSNGVQETQYF. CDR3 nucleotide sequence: TGTGCCACCAGCAACGGAGTCCAAGAGACCCAGTACTTC.